A single sample is the source of the 17 T cell receptor beta chains below, sequenced in a study of beta chain features in type 1 diabetes. Expressed TCRB transcripts were sequenced after all isolated RNA was converted to cDNA. The protocol was immunoSEQ multiplex PCR, while the TCRdb copy is restricted to in-frame clones and leaves out a portion. The table includes 350,000 or so clones, around 20% detected once. Sequenced input: naive CD4+ T cells from blood. These receptors originate from a woman aged 18-29 years in good health.

This clone turned up a few times. CDR3 bases: TGTGCCAGCAGCCCGATGCCGTTGACACGAGAGACCCAGTACTTC. It yields the protein CASSPMPLTRETQYF. The genes are TRBV5-6 and TRBJ2-5; no clear D gene. Germline lookup yields CDR1 SGHDT and CDR2 YYEEEE. The V and J ends lost 4 bases and 4 bases respectively, with 17 bases between them. CDR3 length: 15 amino acids.

This clone was counted a few times. This rearrangement joins TRBV6-5 to TRBJ2-7, with 9 bases aligning to TRBD2. Trimming removed 8 bases from V and 1 base from J; junction bases left unmatched: 3. Per the germline V gene, CDR1 is MNHEY and CDR2 is SVGAGI. The CDR3 sequence is 13 residues long. The CDR3 loop reads CASRLADSYEQYF. In nucleotides, the CDR3 is TGTGCCAGCCGACTAGCGGATTCCTACGAGCAGTACTTC.

The rearrangement uses TRBV19 and TRBJ2-2; 7 nucleotides agree with TRBD1. The J segment lost 1 base and the V segment lost 8 bases, leaving 4 bases of the junction unmatched. Germline V lookup: CDR1 LNHDA, CDR2 SQIVND (reference sequence). This CDR3 is built from 14 residues. The CDR3 coding sequence is TGTGCCAGTGGGAGACAGGGGAACACCGGGGAGCTGTTTTTT. Its translation is CASGRQGNTGELFF.

This clone was picked up one time. The chain couples TRBV6-5 to TRBJ1-1; tentatively, D is TRBD1 (5 bases). Germline CDR1 is MNHEY and CDR2 is SVGAGI. The CDR3 is 15 amino acids. Between the trimmed V and J ends, which lost 0 bases and 3 bases, there was a span of 11 bases. In nucleotides, the CDR3 is TGTGCCAGCAGTTACTCGATCCGGGGGGACACTGAAGCTTTCTTT. It specifies CASSYSIRGDTEAFF.

V gene TRBV12-5 combines with J gene TRBJ2-7; 12 bases agree with TRBD2. CDR1 and CDR2 (germline): LGHNT, FRNRAP. Losses at the gene ends were 6 bases for V and 5 bases for J; bases not matched to a gene: 5. This CDR3 is 14 amino acids long. The DNA of the CDR3 is TGTGCTAGTGGAACCGGACTAGCGGGGAACGAGCAGTACTTC. Its translation: CASGTGLAGNEQYF.

The chain employs TRBV27 and TRBJ1-6; TRBD1 agrees at 7 bases. Per germline, CDR1 MNHEY and CDR2 SMNVEV (reference sequence). The CDR3 is 16 residues long. Trimming removed 6 bases from V and 4 bases from J; junction bases left unmatched: 9. This CDR3 reads CASSQGGGMYNSPLHF. The CDR3 bases are TGTGCCAGCAGCCAAGGAGGGGGCATGTATAATTCACCCCTCCACTTT.

A few counts support this clone. V usage is TRBV30 and J usage is TRBJ2-5; a weak D match, TRBD1 (6 bases). The germline CDR1 and CDR2 sequences are GTSNPN and SVGIG (reference sequence). Trimming cost V 2 bases and J 4 bases, with 11 bases left between them. The CDR3 has 13 amino acids. The CDR3 is CAWSYRVSETQYF. In DNA form, the CDR3 reads TGTGCCTGGAGTTACAGGGTCTCAGAGACCCAGTACTTC.

The sample holds a few counts of this clone. The chain joins TRBV11-2 to TRBJ2-5; D may be TRBD1 (5 bases). CDR3 length equals 13 residues. CDR1 is SGHAT, CDR2 FQNNGV, per germline. V lost 1 base and J 4 bases, leaving 7 bases between the germline ends. The CDR3: CASSLAGIETQYF. CDR3 nucleotides: TGTGCCAGCAGCTTAGCAGGGATAGAGACCCAGTACTTC.

This chain links TRBV25-1 with TRBJ2-5, with D unclear. With 2 bases removed from V and 2 bases from J, the gap between germline ends came to 9 bases. In germline, CDR1 is MGHDK, CDR2 SYGVNS. This CDR3 is 14 amino acids long. This CDR3 is CASSERLGQETQYF. DNA for the CDR3: TGTGCCAGCAGTGAAAGGCTAGGACAAGAGACCCAGTACTTC.

This clone was seen more than once but under ten times. The V and J genes are TRBV27 and TRBJ2-7; 7 bases are a match to TRBD1. The trim removed 5 bases at V and 7 bases at J, leaving 8 bases unmatched. The CDR3 has 13 residues. Germline loops: CDR1 MNHEY, CDR2 SMNVEV (reference sequence). The CDR3, as DNA: TGTGCCAGCAGTCCACCGGGACAGCCAGAGCAGTACTTC. This codes for CASSPPGQPEQYF.

The chain links TRBV9 to TRBJ1-6; 8 bases are a match to TRBD1. V dropped 0 bases and J dropped 10; count of bases not matched to a gene: 6. The CDR3 is 15 amino acids. The germline V gene encodes CDR1 SGDLS and CDR2 YYNGEE. In nucleotides, the CDR3 is TGTGCCAGCAGCGTAGAGGGCAGGGGGCAGTCACCCCTCCACTTT. Translation: CASSVEGRGQSPLHF.

This clone was recorded a few times. Other nucleotide sequences from this sample produce the same CDR3. The chain employs TRBV9 and TRBJ1-1; D unclear. The CDR3 spans 14 residues. Deletions cut 1 base from V and 0 bases from J, with 7 bases between. The V gene's germline CDR1 is SGDLS and CDR2 YYNGEE. CDR3 region: CASSVLAVNTEAFF. Here the CDR3 DNA reads TGTGCCAGCAGCGTATTGGCGGTGAACACTGAAGCTTTCTTT. The full variable domain, with the rest looked up from reference TRBV9 and TRBJ1-1, is DSGVTQTPKHLITATGQRVTLRCSPRSGDLSVYWYQQSLDQGLQFLIQYYNGEERAKGNILERFSAQQFPDLHSELNLSSLELGDSALYFCASSVLAVNTEAFFGQGTRLTVV.

In this sample, this clone turned up a few times. The chain carries TRBV19 and TRBJ2-1; 11 bases line up with TRBD2. The CDR3 sequence is 14 residues long. Trimming at V came to 3 bases and at J to 9 bases, leaving 4 bases not matched to a gene. Germline CDR1 is LNHDA and CDR2 is SQIVND (reference sequence). CDR3 protein: CASSILAGGGEQFF. Written as DNA, the CDR3 is TGTGCCAGTAGTATTCTAGCGGGAGGCGGTGAGCAGTTCTTC.

The chain combines TRBV9 with TRBJ2-3; 7 bases are a match to TRBD2. The CDR3 is made up of 18 amino acids. Trimming at V came to 0 bases and at J to 0 bases, leaving 10 bases not matched to a gene. Looked up from germline, CDR1 is SGDLS and CDR2 is YYNGEE. CDR3 in amino acids: CASSVDGLPGRSTDTQYF. The CDR3 DNA reads as TGTGCCAGCAGCGTAGACGGCCTCCCCGGGAGGAGCACAGATACGCAGTATTTT.

There are a few counts of this clone. This chain joins TRBV4-1 and TRBJ2-1, with 7 nucleotides matching TRBD2. Germline assignment: CDR1 MGHRA and CDR2 YSYEKL. V was clipped by 1 base and J by 4 bases; unmatched bases: 4. The CDR3 extends over 15 amino acids. The CDR3 region has the DNA TGCGCCAGCAGCCAAGTCGCTAGCGGATACAATGAGCAGTTCTTC. This gives the protein CASSQVASGYNEQFF.

V gene TRBV6-1 combines with J gene TRBJ2-4; weak D call: TRBD1 (8 bases). This CDR3 has 11 amino acids. Germline loops: CDR1 MNHNS, CDR2 SASEGT. CDR3 region: CAVTGGGIQYF. In DNA, the CDR3 is TGTGCGGTCACAGGGGGGGGCATTCAGTACTTC.

V is TRBV4-1 and J is TRBJ1-5, with TRBD1 identical over 8 bases. Trimming cost V 1 base and J 4 bases; bases outside gene matches: 12. The V gene's germline CDR1 is MGHRA and CDR2 YSYEKL. This CDR3 is built from 18 residues. The CDR3 DNA reads TGCGCCAGCAGCCAAGCTCCGCCTTGGGACAGGCAAAATCAGCCCCAGCATTTT. Amino acids: CASSQAPPWDRQNQPQHF.